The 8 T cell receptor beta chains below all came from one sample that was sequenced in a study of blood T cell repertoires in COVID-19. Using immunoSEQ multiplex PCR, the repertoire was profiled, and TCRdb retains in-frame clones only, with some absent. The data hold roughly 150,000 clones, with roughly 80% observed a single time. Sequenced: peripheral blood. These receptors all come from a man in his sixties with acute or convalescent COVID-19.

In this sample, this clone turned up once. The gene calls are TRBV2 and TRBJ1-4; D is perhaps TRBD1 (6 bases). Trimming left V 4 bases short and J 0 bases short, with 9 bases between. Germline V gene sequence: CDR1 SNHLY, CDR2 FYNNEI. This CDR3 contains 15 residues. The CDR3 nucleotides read TGTGCCAGCAGTGGGACAGCCTCAACTAATGAAAAACTGTTTTTT. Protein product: CASSGTASTNEKLFF. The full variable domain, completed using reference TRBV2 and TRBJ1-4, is EPEVTQTPSHQVTQMGQEVILRCVPISNHLYFYWYRQILGQKVEFLVSFYNNEISEKSEIFDDQFSVERPDGSNFTLKIRSTKLEDSAMYFCASSGTASTNEKLFFGSGTQLSVL.

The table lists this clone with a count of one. CDR3 DNA: TGTGCCAGCAGCGCCTCGGGACACATAAACTATGGCTACACCTTC. Translating it yields CASSASGHINYGYTF. The chain joins TRBV9 to TRBJ1-2; the D gene is possibly TRBD1 (6 bases). The CDR3 spans 15 residues. Between the trimmed V and J ends, which lost 3 bases and 2 bases, there was a span of 14 bases. CDR1 SGDLS and CDR2 YYNGEE come from the germline V gene.

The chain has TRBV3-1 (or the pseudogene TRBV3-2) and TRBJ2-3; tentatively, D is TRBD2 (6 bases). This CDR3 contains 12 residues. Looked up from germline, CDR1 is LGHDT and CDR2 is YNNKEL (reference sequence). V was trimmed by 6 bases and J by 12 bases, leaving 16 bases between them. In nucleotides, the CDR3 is TGTGCCAGCAGGATGGGGCGGGGTGTTCAGTATTTT. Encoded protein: CASRMGRGVQYF.

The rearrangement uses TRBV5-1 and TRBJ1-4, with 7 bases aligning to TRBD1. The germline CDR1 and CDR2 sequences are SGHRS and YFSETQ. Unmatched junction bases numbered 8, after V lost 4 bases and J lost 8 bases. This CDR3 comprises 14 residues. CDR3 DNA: TGCGCCAGCAGCCCGACAGGGAGGAGCGAAAAACTGTTTTTT. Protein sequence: CASSPTGRSEKLFF. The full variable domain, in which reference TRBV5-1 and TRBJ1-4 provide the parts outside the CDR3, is KAGVTQTPRYLIKTRGQQVTLSCSPISGHRSVSWYQQTPGQGLQFLFEYFSETQRNKGNFPGRFSGRQFSNSRSEMNVSTLELGDSALYLCASSPTGRSEKLFFGSGTQLSVL.

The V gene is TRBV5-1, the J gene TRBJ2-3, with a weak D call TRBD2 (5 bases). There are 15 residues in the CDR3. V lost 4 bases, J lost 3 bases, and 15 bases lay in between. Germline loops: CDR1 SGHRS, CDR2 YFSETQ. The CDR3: CASSADPGKTDTQYF. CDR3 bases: TGCGCCAGCAGCGCGGACCCGGGAAAGACAGATACGCAGTATTTT.

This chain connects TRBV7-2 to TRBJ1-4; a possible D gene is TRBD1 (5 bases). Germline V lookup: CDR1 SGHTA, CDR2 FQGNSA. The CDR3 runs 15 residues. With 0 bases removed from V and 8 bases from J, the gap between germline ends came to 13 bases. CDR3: CASSLAQGLGEKLFF. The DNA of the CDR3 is TGTGCCAGCAGCTTAGCTCAGGGATTAGGGGAAAAACTGTTTTTT. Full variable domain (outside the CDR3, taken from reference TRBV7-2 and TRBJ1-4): GAGVSQSPSNKVTEKGKDVELRCDPISGHTALYWYRQSLGQGLEFLIYFQGNSAPDKSGLPSDRFSAERTGGSVSTLTIQRTQQEDSAVYLCASSLAQGLGEKLFFGSGTQLSVL.

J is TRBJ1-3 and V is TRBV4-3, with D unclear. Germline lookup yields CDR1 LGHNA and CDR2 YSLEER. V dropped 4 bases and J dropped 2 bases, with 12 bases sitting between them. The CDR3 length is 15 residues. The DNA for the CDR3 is TGCGCCAGCAGCCCCGAGGGAGCCGCTGGAAACACCATATATTTT. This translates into CASSPEGAAGNTIYF.

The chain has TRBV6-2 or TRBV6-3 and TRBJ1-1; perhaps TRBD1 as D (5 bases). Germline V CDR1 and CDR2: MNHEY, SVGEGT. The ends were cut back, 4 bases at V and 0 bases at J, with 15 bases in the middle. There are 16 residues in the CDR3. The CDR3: CASSWPQAGVNTEAFF. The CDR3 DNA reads TGTGCCAGCAGTTGGCCCCAGGCGGGGGTGAACACTGAAGCTTTCTTT.